This passage covers 28 T cell receptor beta chains from one sample sequenced in a study of cytomegalovirus exposure and HLA in healthy donors. Primers: 60 Vbeta forward and 13 Jbeta reverse. TCRdb's table, derived via immunoSEQ multiplex PCR, lists solely in-frame clones and lacks some. The sample includes under 200,000 clones, around 79% of them seen just once. The sample consisted of PBMCs. These receptors were taken from a woman in her forties in good health and CMV-seropositive.

This chain's CDR3 is CASSSTGGGYEQYF. In DNA form, the CDR3 reads TGTGCCAGCAGTTCGACAGGGGGCGGTTACGAGCAGTACTTC. V usage is TRBV6-6 and J usage is TRBJ2-7, with TRBD1 matching over 10 bases. Unmatched junction bases numbered 4, after V lost 4 bases and J lost 4 bases. The CDR3 spans 14 residues. Germline CDR1 MNHNY, CDR2 SVGAGI (reference sequence).

The V gene is TRBV7-9, the J gene TRBJ1-2; 10 nucleotides align to TRBD1. After removal of 1 base from V and 4 bases from J, the junction contained 3 bases not matched to a gene. Germline V CDR1 and CDR2: SEHNR, FQNEAQ (reference sequence). CDR3 size: 15 residues. DNA of the CDR3: TGTGCCAGCAGCTTAGGGACAGGGGGTTTCTATGGCTACACCTTC. It is translated as CASSLGTGGFYGYTF. The complete variable domain, with remaining parts taken from reference TRBV7-9 and TRBJ1-2, reads DTGVSQNPRHKITKRGQNVTFRCDPISEHNRLYWYRQTLGQGPEFLTYFQNEAQLEKSRLLSDRFSAERPKGSFSTLEIQRTEQGDSAMYLCASSLGTGGFYGYTFGSGTRLTVV.

The chain joins TRBV10-1 to TRBJ2-7; 11 nucleotides agree with TRBD2. The V gene end was trimmed by 2 bases and the J gene end by 3 bases; junction bases not matched to a gene: 0. This CDR3 comprises 14 residues. CDR1 is WNHNN, CDR2 SYGVQD, per germline (reference sequence). The CDR3 coding sequence is TGCGCCAGCAGTGAGGGACTAGCGGGCTACGAGCAGTACTTC. Translation gives CASSEGLAGYEQYF.

The chain links TRBV27 to TRBJ1-1, with D hard to call. CDR3 length equals 14 residues. V shed 0 bases and J shed 0 bases, with 5 bases lying between them. CDR1 and CDR2 from the germline V gene are MNHEY and SMNVEV (reference sequence). The CDR3 region is CASSLSFMNTEAFF. The CDR3 DNA follows: TGTGCCAGCAGTTTATCTTTCATGAACACTGAAGCTTTCTTT.

V and J are TRBV30 and TRBJ2-3; possible D gene TRBD2, 6 bases. Germline values: CDR1 GTSNPN, CDR2 SVGIG (reference sequence). Trimming left V 5 bases short and J 6 bases short, with 9 bases between. The CDR3 totals 11 residues. The CDR3 DNA reads TGTGCCTGGGGGACTGGGGATACGCAGTATTTT. Translation: CAWGTGDTQYF.

The J gene is TRBJ1-1, the V gene TRBV10-1; weak D call: TRBD1 (5 bases). The CDR3 spans 13 residues. The germline CDR1 and CDR2 sequences are WNHNN and SYGVQD (reference sequence). V was cut by 8 bases and J by 2 bases, with 12 bases left in between. Here the CDR3 DNA reads TGCGCCAGCCAAAGGGACTTAAACACTGAAGCTTTCTTT. Translating gives CASQRDLNTEAFF.

The CDR3 bases are TGCAGCGTTGAGTTGGACAGTCGAGAGACCCAGTACTTC. Translated: CSVELDSRETQYF. The chain recombines TRBV29-1 with TRBJ2-5, with D tentatively TRBD1 (6 bases). This CDR3 comprises 13 residues. Trimming took 3 bases from V and 4 from J, leaving 12 bases between them. Germline values: CDR1 SQVTM, CDR2 ANQGSEA.

The chain carries TRBV27 and TRBJ2-3, with D possibly matching TRBD1 (6 bases). This CDR3 spans 13 amino acids. Germline V gene sequence: CDR1 MNHEY, CDR2 SMNVEV (reference sequence). The V end lost 5 bases, the J end lost 5 bases, and 11 bases lay between the germline ends. This chain's CDR3 is CASSRQDLDTQYF. The CDR3 nucleotides are TGTGCCAGCAGTCGACAGGATCTAGATACGCAGTATTTT.

V is TRBV5-1 and J is TRBJ2-3, with no clear D. The germline V gene has CDR1 SGHRS and CDR2 YFSETQ. This CDR3 is 12 amino acids long. The V end lost 4 bases, the J end lost 2 bases, and 5 bases lay between the germline ends. The CDR3 loop is CASSLSTDTQYF. CDR3 DNA: TGCGCCAGCAGCCTTTCCACAGATACGCAGTATTTT.

The rearrangement uses TRBV6-5 and TRBJ1-3; D remains ambiguous. Per germline, CDR1 MNHEY and CDR2 SVGAGI. The V gene lost 5 bases and the J gene lost 4 bases, with 12 bases spanning the gap. The CDR3 sequence is 14 residues long. The CDR3 loop reads CASSLTGDGNTIYF. For the CDR3, the DNA is TGTGCCAGCAGTCTCACCGGAGACGGAAACACCATATATTTT.

This chain connects TRBV10-3 to TRBJ2-2; 9 bases are a match to TRBD1. Germline V gives CDR1 ENHRY, CDR2 SYGVKD. With V trimmed by 6 bases and J by 5 bases, 4 bases remained unmatched. The CDR3 contains 14 residues. The chain's CDR3 is CAIRGTGMTGELFF. The CDR3, as DNA: TGTGCCATCAGGGGGACAGGGATGACCGGGGAGCTGTTTTTT.

The V gene is TRBV7-9, the J gene TRBJ1-2; 9 nucleotides align to TRBD1. The CDR3 totals 16 residues. V gave up 6 bases and J gave up 2 bases; unmatched junction bases: 10. Germline CDR1 reads SEHNR; CDR2 reads FQNEAQ (reference sequence). The CDR3 spells CASRPITGGANYGYTF. The CDR3 nucleotides are TGTGCCAGCAGGCCTATTACAGGGGGCGCAAACTATGGCTACACCTTC.

By its share, this clone is medium-sized (0.01 to 0.1%). CDR3 coding DNA: TGTGCCAGCCGGGACAGCCTCTCCTACGAGCAGTACTTC. Translating it yields CASRDSLSYEQYF. The rearrangement joins TRBV7-9 to TRBJ2-7; 7 bases are shared with TRBD1. With V trimmed by 8 bases and J by 0 bases, 4 bases remained unmatched. Per germline, CDR1 SEHNR and CDR2 FQNEAQ (reference sequence). The CDR3 spans 13 residues.

The chain is built from TRBV4-1 and TRBJ1-5; D possibly corresponds to TRBD1 (6 bases). V gave up 0 bases and J gave up 0 bases, with 12 bases separating them. CDR1 MGHRA and CDR2 YSYEKL come from the germline V gene. The CDR3 loop spans 17 amino acids. The CDR3 loop is CASSQDPTGNSNQPQHF. The CDR3 DNA reads TGCGCCAGCAGCCAAGACCCGACAGGTAATAGCAATCAGCCCCAGCATTTT.

This clone was seen only once. The rearrangement uses TRBV7-2 and TRBJ2-2, with 9 bases that match TRBD2. The CDR3 contains 16 residues. V shed 1 base, J shed 6 bases, and the junction held 6 bases outside the gene matches. Germline V gene data show CDR1 as SGHTA and CDR2 as FQGNSA. For the CDR3, the DNA is TGTGCCAGCAGCTTAGTCGCTAGCGGGATCCCCGGGGAGCTGTTTTTT. This gives the protein CASSLVASGIPGELFF.

The V call is TRBV6-1, the J call TRBJ2-7; no clear D gene. Germline CDR1 is MNHNS and CDR2 is SASEGT. The CDR3 consists of 13 residues. Trimming removed 2 bases at V and 2 bases at J, with 7 bases between. CDR3 in amino acids: CASSEQLTYEQYF. CDR3 DNA: TGTGCCAGCAGTGAACAGTTAACCTACGAGCAGTACTTC.

V gene TRBV5-8 combines with J gene TRBJ2-7, with unresolved D. The ends were cut back, 4 bases at V and 3 bases at J, with 8 bases in the middle. Germline lookup yields CDR1 SGHTS and CDR2 YDEGEE. The CDR3 runs to 12 residues. The CDR3 loop is CASSPVFYEQYF. Written as DNA, the CDR3 is TGTGCCAGCAGCCCGGTGTTCTACGAGCAGTACTTC.

The chain employs TRBV2 and TRBJ2-1; 7 bases map to TRBD2. This CDR3 has 13 amino acids. V gave up 4 bases and J gave up 9 bases; unmatched junction bases: 6. Germline lookup yields CDR1 SNHLY and CDR2 FYNNEI. Here the CDR3 reads CASSVERDAEQFF. For the CDR3, the DNA is TGTGCCAGCAGTGTGGAGCGGGATGCTGAGCAGTTCTTC.

On this clone: The sample carries other DNA sequences with the same CDR3. The CDR3 DNA sequence: TGTGCCACCAGCAGGACTACCTTGACCAATTACGAGCAGTACTTC. This translates into CATSRTTLTNYEQYF. The chain carries TRBV15 and TRBJ2-7; possible D gene TRBD2, 5 bases. V was pared by 3 bases and J by 4 bases, with 16 bases between. This CDR3 region has 15 residues. Germline V gene lookup returns CDR1 LNHNV and CDR2 YYDKDF (reference sequence).

The chain combines TRBV5-6 with TRBJ1-1, with D maybe TRBD1 (5 bases). Germline loops: CDR1 SGHDT, CDR2 YYEEEE. V was trimmed by 0 bases and J by 7 bases, leaving 10 bases between them. This CDR3 region has 13 residues. In DNA, the CDR3 is TGTGCCAGCAGCTTGGGGGGCCTAGGTGAAGCTTTCTTT. It yields the protein CASSLGGLGEAFF.

This chain links TRBV30 with TRBJ2-3, with D unresolved. V gave up 0 bases and J gave up 5 bases, with 3 bases separating them. Germline CDR1 and CDR2: GTSNPN and SVGIG (reference sequence). The CDR3 totals 11 residues. CDR3 region: CAWSVQDTQYF. In DNA form, the CDR3 reads TGTGCCTGGAGTGTACAAGATACGCAGTATTTT.

The chain carries TRBV6-1 and TRBJ2-3, with a weak D call TRBD2 (7 bases). V lost 7 bases and J 1 base, leaving 12 bases between the germline ends. The CDR3 length is 14 residues. Per germline, CDR1 MNHNS and CDR2 SASEGT. CDR3 nucleotide sequence: TGTGCCAGCACCGAGGGGGGGGGCACAGATACGCAGTATTTT. It is translated as CASTEGGGTDTQYF.

There are a few counts of this clone. This sample also contains other DNA sequences that code for the same CDR3. In DNA, the CDR3 is TGCGCCAGCAGCCAAGATGGGACTAGCGGGAGATACGAGCAGTACTTC. It is translated as CASSQDGTSGRYEQYF. The chain employs TRBV4-3 and TRBJ2-7; 14 nucleotides agree with TRBD2. CDR3 length: 16 amino acids. V trimming: 0 bases; J trimming: 4 bases; junction bases outside the gene matches: 2. Per the germline V gene, CDR1 is LGHNA and CDR2 is YSLEER.

This clone has a handful of counts. The V and J genes are TRBV19 and TRBJ1-1; TRBD1 matches at 11 bases. Germline V gene lookup returns CDR1 LNHDA and CDR2 SQIVND (reference sequence). Germline trimming cut 5 bases from V and 1 base from J; bases unmatched to any gene: 3. The CDR3 is 15 residues long. CDR3 amino acids: CASSSGTGGNTEAFF. In DNA, the CDR3 is TGTGCCAGTAGTTCGGGGACAGGGGGGAACACTGAAGCTTTCTTT.

This clone was recorded only once. V is TRBV14 and J is TRBJ2-6; D may be TRBD2 (5 bases). Trimming left V 1 base short and J 10 bases short, with 14 bases between. CDR3 length equals 15 residues. CDR1 and CDR2 from the germline V gene are SGHDN and FVKESK. The CDR3 DNA follows: TGTGCCAGCAGCCAAGTTCCCGGAGGCAGTAACGTCCTGACTTTC. Protein product: CASSQVPGGSNVLTF.

The chain is built from TRBV6-5 and TRBJ2-1; 11 positions agree with TRBD1. CDR1 and CDR2 (germline): MNHEY, SVGAGI. V dropped 6 bases and J dropped 9; count of bases not matched to a gene: 7. The CDR3 is 14 residues long. In DNA form, the CDR3 reads TGTGCCAGCAGCGGGACAGGGGGTGTGGGTGAGCAGTTCTTC. Residues: CASSGTGGVGEQFF.

The gene calls are TRBV5-1 and TRBJ1-1, with a weak D call TRBD1 (6 bases). The germline CDR1 and CDR2 sequences are SGHRS and YFSETQ. Trimming pared 1 base from V and 2 bases from J, leaving 15 bases between. CDR3 length: 16 residues. The CDR3 region is CASSLSSRTVNTEAFF. The CDR3 nucleotides are TGCGCCAGCAGCTTGAGTTCCCGGACAGTCAACACTGAAGCTTTCTTT.

This chain joins TRBV5-1 and TRBJ1-4, with 8 bases fitting TRBD1. Germline CDR1 is SGHRS and CDR2 is YFSETQ. After removal of 2 bases from V and 7 bases from J, the junction contained 7 bases not matched to a gene. This CDR3 spans 15 amino acids. CDR3 region: CASSFTGTGFEKLFF. In DNA form, the CDR3 reads TGCGCCAGCAGCTTTACCGGGACAGGATTTGAAAAACTGTTTTTT. The full variable domain, completed using reference TRBV5-1 and TRBJ1-4, is KAGVTQTPRYLIKTRGQQVTLSCSPISGHRSVSWYQQTPGQGLQFLFEYFSETQRNKGNFPGRFSGRQFSNSRSEMNVSTLELGDSALYLCASSFTGTGFEKLFFGSGTQLSVL.